Following are 19 T cell receptor beta chains from one sample sequenced in a study of OX40 agonist ivuxolimab in advanced cancers. The data were produced by immunoSEQ multiplex PCR, yet TCRdb's version contains in-frame clones alone and is incomplete. The table lists around 60,000 clones, 70% to 90% of them singletons. The starting material was CD4+ or CD8+ T cells sorted from blood, obtained in a trial of the OX40 agonist ivuxolimab. Receptors originate from an adult with an advanced solid tumor such as melanoma, head and neck, liver or kidney cancer.

The CDR3 region is CASSQSREVGNEQFF. CDR3 nucleotide sequence: TGCGCCAGCAGCCAATCAAGAGAGGTAGGCAATGAGCAGTTCTTC. V and J are TRBV4-3 and TRBJ2-1; D is unresolved. The CDR3 contains 15 residues. Per the germline V gene, CDR1 is LGHNA and CDR2 is YSLEER. Trimming took 2 bases from V and 6 from J, leaving 14 bases between them.

The chain has TRBV28 and TRBJ1-3, with no clear D. Germline CDR1 reads MDHEN; CDR2 reads SYDVKM. This CDR3 has 14 residues. V was cut by 7 bases and J by 4 bases, with 14 bases left in between. The CDR3 nucleotides read TGTGCCAGCACCCATATATTGGACGGAAACACCATATATTTT. Amino acids: CASTHILDGNTIYF.

The chain carries TRBV27 and TRBJ2-1; a weak D match, TRBD1 (5 bases). The germline V gene has CDR1 MNHEY and CDR2 SMNVEV (reference sequence). The CDR3 extends over 12 amino acids. Trimming shortened V by 3 bases and J by 7 bases, and 7 bases separated the two germline ends. The CDR3 DNA reads as TGTGCCAGCAGTTTGCCAGGGAATGAGCAGTTCTTC. Protein sequence: CASSLPGNEQFF.

The chain joins TRBV11-2 to TRBJ2-1; tentatively, D is TRBD1 or TRBD2 (5 bases each). Germline V gene lookup returns CDR1 SGHAT and CDR2 FQNNGV. The CDR3 loop spans 17 amino acids. The V end was cut by 4 bases, the J end by 2 bases, with 18 bases between. The CDR3 DNA reads TGTGCCAGCAGCTCTCGACCATTGGGGGATACCTACAATGAGCAGTTCTTC. Residues: CASSSRPLGDTYNEQFF.

This sequence joins TRBV27 and TRBJ2-7; 7 nucleotides match TRBD1. Germline trimming cut 5 bases from V and 0 bases from J; bases unmatched to any gene: 7. CDR1 MNHEY and CDR2 SMNVEV come from the germline V gene (reference sequence). CDR3 size: 15 residues. CDR3 coding DNA: TGTGCCAGCAGTGACAGGACAGGTAGCTCCTACGAGCAGTACTTC. Amino acids: CASSDRTGSSYEQYF.

The chain joins TRBV11-1 to TRBJ2-7; possibly TRBD1 for D (6 bases). V lost 3 bases, J lost 3 bases, and 15 bases lay in between. Germline V gene sequence: CDR1 SGHAT, CDR2 FQDESV (reference sequence). This CDR3 is built from 15 residues. The CDR3 here is CASSFSRGAGYEQYF. The DNA for the CDR3 is TGTGCCAGCAGCTTCAGCAGGGGCGCTGGCTACGAGCAGTACTTC. The entire variable domain, with the rest obtained from reference TRBV11-1 and TRBJ2-7, is as follows: EAEVAQSPRYKITEKSQAVAFWCDPISGHATLYWYRQILGQGPELLVQFQDESVVDDSQLPKDRFSAERLKGVDSTLKIQPAELGDSAMYLCASSFSRGAGYEQYFGPGTRLTVT.

This chain connects TRBV5-6 to TRBJ2-1, with D tentatively TRBD1 (5 bases). The CDR3 extends over 14 amino acids. With 2 bases removed from V and 3 bases from J, the gap between germline ends came to 9 bases. CDR1 is SGHDT and CDR2 is YYEEEE in the germline V gene. In DNA, the CDR3 is TGTGCCAGCAGCTTAGGGGTCGTCTACAATGAGCAGTTCTTC. Amino acid sequence: CASSLGVVYNEQFF.

V and J are TRBV7-9 and TRBJ2-4; 10 bases are shared with TRBD2. Germline CDR1 is SEHNR and CDR2 is FQNEAQ (reference sequence). Trimming removed 2 bases from V and 8 bases from J; junction bases left unmatched: 6. The CDR3 is 15 residues long. The CDR3 loop reads CASSLTSGNADIQYF. The DNA of the CDR3 is TGTGCCAGCAGCTTAACTAGCGGGAACGCGGACATTCAGTACTTC.

CDR3 sequence reads: CASSQVGSGYEQYF. The DNA of the CDR3 is TGTGCCAGCAGCCAGGTCGGGAGTGGGTACGAGCAGTACTTC. The rearrangement joins TRBV14 to TRBJ2-7; D is perhaps TRBD2 (6 bases). The CDR3 length is 14 residues. V was cut by 3 bases and J by 4 bases, with 13 bases left in between. Germline V CDR1 and CDR2: SGHDN, FVKESK.

The chain has TRBV4-3 and TRBJ2-4; no definite D call. The germline V gene has CDR1 LGHNA and CDR2 YSLEER. V was clipped by 0 bases and J by 4 bases, with 10 bases between them. The CDR3 is made up of 15 amino acids. The CDR3 nucleotides read TGCGCCAGCAGCCAAGATCGGTTGGGGAAAAACATTCAGTACTTC. Amino acid sequence: CASSQDRLGKNIQYF.

The chain uses TRBV6-6 and TRBJ2-1; TRBD2 aligns across 7 bases. V dropped 11 bases and J dropped 6; count of bases not matched to a gene: 13. Germline V CDR1 and CDR2: MNHNY, SVGAGI (reference sequence). The CDR3 has 14 amino acids. For the CDR3, the DNA is TGTGCCGGGAGCTCGGAACTAGCGTTCAATGAGCAGTTCTTC. As protein: CAGSSELAFNEQFF.

The chain has TRBV7-9 and TRBJ1-2, with TRBD1 as a possible D gene (5 bases). The CDR3 is made up of 14 amino acids. Trimming pared 1 base from V and 8 bases from J, leaving 14 bases between. Germline values: CDR1 SEHNR, CDR2 FQNEAQ (reference sequence). CDR3 loop: CASSLDGSGLGYTF. The CDR3 DNA reads TGTGCCAGCAGCTTAGATGGGTCAGGGCTCGGCTACACCTTC.

J is TRBJ2-7 and V is TRBV7-6; tentative D call: TRBD2 (6 bases). The CDR3 contains 13 residues. Germline V gives CDR1 SGHVS, CDR2 FNYEAQ. Trimming shortened V by 9 bases and J by 2 bases, and 14 bases separated the two germline ends. CDR3 region: CASSGDLTYEQYF. CDR3 DNA sequence: TGTGCCAGTTCGGGAGACCTAACCTACGAGCAGTACTTC.

The table lists this clone with a few counts. The chain couples TRBV27 to TRBJ2-3; D is unresolved. Between the trimmed V and J ends, which lost 6 bases and 0 bases, there was a span of 4 bases. CDR1 and CDR2 from the germline V gene are MNHEY and SMNVEV (reference sequence). The CDR3 runs to 12 residues. The CDR3, as DNA: TGTGCCAGCAGCCAAAGCACAGATACGCAGTATTTT. This encodes CASSQSTDTQYF.

The chain joins TRBV25-1 to TRBJ2-5, with unresolved D. The V gene lost 2 bases and the J gene lost 1 base, with 8 bases spanning the gap. Germline CDR1 reads MGHDK; CDR2 reads SYGVNS. The CDR3 contains 14 residues. The CDR3 sequence is CASSEPGSQETQYF. In nucleotides, the CDR3 is TGTGCCAGCAGTGAACCCGGCAGCCAAGAGACCCAGTACTTC.

This clone was recorded only once. The J gene is TRBJ1-3, the V gene TRBV28, with no clear D. Between the trimmed V and J ends, which lost 3 bases and 1 base, there was a span of 10 bases. Germline V gene sequence: CDR1 MDHEN, CDR2 SYDVKM. The CDR3 length is 15 residues. CDR3 region: CASSLVIGSGNTIYF. The CDR3 nucleotides read TGTGCCAGCAGTTTGGTTATTGGGTCTGGAAACACCATATATTTT.

This clone has a single count. V and J are TRBV6-1 and TRBJ2-2, with 10 bases matching TRBD1. V lost 6 bases and J lost 4; bases outside the gene matches: 5. This CDR3 contains 15 residues. CDR1 and CDR2 (germline): MNHNS, SASEGT. CDR3 region: CASRAGTGATGELFF. CDR3 bases: TGTGCCAGCAGGGCCGGGACAGGGGCCACCGGGGAGCTGTTTTTT.

Only one count was recorded for this clone. The rearrangement joins TRBV9 to TRBJ2-5; possibly TRBD2 for D (6 bases). CDR1 is SGDLS, CDR2 YYNGEE, per germline. Trimming pared 3 bases from V and 1 base from J, leaving 13 bases between. The CDR3 spans 15 residues. The CDR3 region is CASSASGVLQETQYF. The DNA of the CDR3 is TGTGCCAGCAGCGCGTCGGGGGTCCTCCAAGAGACCCAGTACTTC.

In its sample, this clone was seen once. V gene TRBV13 combines with J gene TRBJ2-2, with 7 bases identical to TRBD2. Germline lookup yields CDR1 PRHDT and CDR2 FYEKMQ (reference sequence). V lost 7 bases to trimming and J lost 4 bases; unmatched junction nucleotides: 12. This CDR3 spans 16 amino acids. The DNA for the CDR3 is TGTGCCAGCACCCCGGACGGCCGCGGGAGCACCGGGGAGCTGTTTTTT. It is translated as CASTPDGRGSTGELFF.